These 5 T cell receptor beta chains share one sample of origin, sequenced in a study of blood T cells in healthy people across ages. A J-beta primer mix and a sample-barcoded 5' primer were used in a second PCR of roughly 7 to 12 cycles. TCRdb processed the 5' RACE reads anew with MiXCR; each CDR3 protein has one entry. The sample includes fewer than 800,000 distinct CDR3 sequences, more than 20% seen only once; the top ten take around 9.2%. These data also featured in a second study, about T cells of mothers and their children.

What was sequenced was blood. These receptors all stem from a boy younger than 18 in good health.

This clonotype came up a few times. The CDR3 DNA reads TGCGCCAGCCGACCCGGGACAGGGGGACTCCGAACCTACGAGCAGTACTTC. Its protein product is CASRPGTGGLRTYEQYF. This sequence joins TRBV5-1 and TRBJ2-7, with TRBD1 matching over 11 bases. Germline V lookup: CDR1 SGHRS, CDR2 YFSETQ. V lost 7 bases and J lost 2; bases outside the gene matches: 14. The CDR3 consists of 17 residues.

On this clonotype: One junction end does not reproduce the germline sequence, and a read error may be involved. The chain links TRBV29-1 to TRBJ2-1, with TRBD2 identical over 7 bases. Germline-derived CDR1 and CDR2 are SQVTM and ANQGSEA. This CDR3 region has 14 residues. CDR3 sequence (DNA): TGCAGCATTGAAGACGGGAGGTCCTACAATGAGCAGTTCTTC. This sequence encodes CSIEDGRSYNEQFF.

This sequence joins TRBV11-3 and TRBJ2-5, with 10 positions matching TRBD2. The CDR3 is 15 residues long. CDR1 is SGHNT, CDR2 YENEEA, per germline. V shed 3 bases and J 5 bases; nucleotides not matched to a gene: 6. The DNA of the CDR3 is TGTGCCAGCAGCTTCAAGCGGGGGGGCGTGGAGACCCAGTACTTC. As protein: CASSFKRGGVETQYF.

The chain is built from TRBV6-5 and TRBJ2-5; 7 nucleotides agree with TRBD1. J gave up 5 bases and V 9 bases, and 9 bases lay outside the gene matches. The germline gives CDR1 MNHEY, CDR2 SVGAGI. The CDR3 spans 13 residues. CDR3: CASTITGAETQYF. The DNA of the CDR3 is TGTGCCAGTACGATCACAGGGGCGGAGACCCAGTACTTC.

This clonotype turned up a few times. The V gene is TRBV7-2, the J gene TRBJ2-7; tentatively, D is TRBD2 (6 bases). This CDR3 spans 14 amino acids. Between the trimmed V and J ends, which lost 2 bases and 3 bases, there was a span of 11 bases. Germline CDR1 reads SGHTA; CDR2 reads FQGNSA. CDR3 nucleotides: TGTGCCAGCAGCTTATTGGGGGGTTTCTACGAGCAGTACTTC. It yields the protein CASSLLGGFYEQYF.